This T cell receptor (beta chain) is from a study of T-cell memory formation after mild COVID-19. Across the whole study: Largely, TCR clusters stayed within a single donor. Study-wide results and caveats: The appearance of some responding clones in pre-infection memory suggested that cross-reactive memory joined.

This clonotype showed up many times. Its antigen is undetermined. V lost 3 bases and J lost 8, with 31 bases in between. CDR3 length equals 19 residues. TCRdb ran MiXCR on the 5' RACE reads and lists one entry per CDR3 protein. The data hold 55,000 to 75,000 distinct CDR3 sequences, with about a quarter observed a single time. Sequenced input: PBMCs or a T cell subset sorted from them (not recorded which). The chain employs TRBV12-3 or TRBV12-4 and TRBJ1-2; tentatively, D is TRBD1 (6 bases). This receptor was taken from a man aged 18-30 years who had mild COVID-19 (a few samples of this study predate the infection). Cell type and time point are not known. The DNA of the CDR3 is TGTGCCAGCAGTTTCCCCCCTCGAGACAGGAAAATATGTATTGGGGGCTACACCTTC. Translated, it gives CASSFPPRDRKICIGGYTF.